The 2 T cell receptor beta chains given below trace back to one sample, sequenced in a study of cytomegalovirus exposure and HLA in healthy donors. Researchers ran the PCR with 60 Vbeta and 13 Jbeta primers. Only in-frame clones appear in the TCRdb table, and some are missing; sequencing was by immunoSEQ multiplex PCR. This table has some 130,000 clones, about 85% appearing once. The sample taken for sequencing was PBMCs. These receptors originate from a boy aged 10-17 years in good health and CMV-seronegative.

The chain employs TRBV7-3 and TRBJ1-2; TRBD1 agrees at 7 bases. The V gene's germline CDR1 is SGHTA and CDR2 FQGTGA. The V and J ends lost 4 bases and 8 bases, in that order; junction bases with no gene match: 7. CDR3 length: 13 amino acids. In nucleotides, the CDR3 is TGTGCCAGCAGCTCCGGGCAGGGGGGAGGCTACACCTTC. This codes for CASSSGQGGGYTF.

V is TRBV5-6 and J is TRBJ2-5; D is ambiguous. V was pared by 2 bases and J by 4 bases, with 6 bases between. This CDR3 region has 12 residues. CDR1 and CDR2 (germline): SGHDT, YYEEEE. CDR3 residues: CASSLARETQYF. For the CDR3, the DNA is TGTGCCAGCAGCTTAGCGAGAGAGACCCAGTACTTC. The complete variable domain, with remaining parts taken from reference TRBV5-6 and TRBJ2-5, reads DAGVTQSPTHLIKTRGQQVTLRCSPKSGHDTVSWYQQALGQGPQFIFQYYEEEERQRGNFPDRFSGHQFPNYSSELNVNALLLGDSALYLCASSLARETQYFGPGTRLLVL.